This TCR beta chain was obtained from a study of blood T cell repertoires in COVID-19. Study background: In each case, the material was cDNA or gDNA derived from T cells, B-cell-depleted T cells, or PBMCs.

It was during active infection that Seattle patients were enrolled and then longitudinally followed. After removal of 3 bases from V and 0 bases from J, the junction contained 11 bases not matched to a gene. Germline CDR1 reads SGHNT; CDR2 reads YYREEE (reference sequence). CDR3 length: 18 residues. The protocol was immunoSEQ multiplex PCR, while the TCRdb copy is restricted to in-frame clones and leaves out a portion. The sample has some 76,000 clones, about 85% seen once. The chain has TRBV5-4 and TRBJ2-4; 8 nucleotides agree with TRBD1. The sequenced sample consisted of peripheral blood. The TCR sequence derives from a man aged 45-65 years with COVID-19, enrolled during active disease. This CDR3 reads CASSSLGQDKLAKNIQYF. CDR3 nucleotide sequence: TGTGCCAGCAGCTCTCTGGGACAGGATAAACTAGCCAAAAACATTCAGTACTTC.